This paragraph reports one T cell receptor beta chain. The target of this receptor is not known. The input lacks base qualities; no much larger clone sits a single base away. Libraries came from 5' RACE. TCRdb names NextSeq 500 as the instrument used. Unique molecular identifiers were attached to individual cDNA molecules in the TCR library protocol so that sequencing error and PCR bias could be corrected. Both TCR alpha and beta chains were sequenced, and tight co-correlation was observed between alpha and beta sequence abundances in each sample. Under the source paper's analysis protocol: Decombinator V4 was used to annotate the V gene, J gene and CDR3 of the TCR sequences. Expanded TCRs were defined as changing significantly between any two time points under a Poisson model with p below 0.0001. TCR abundances were normalised to the total number of TCRs sequenced per sample and were expressed as counts per million. MAIT TCRs were defined by TRAV1-2 paired with TRAJ12, TRAJ20 or TRAJ33, and iNKT TCRs by TRAV10 paired with TRAJ18. VDJdb, accessed 1 November 2021, was searched for CMV, EBV and SARS-CoV-2 annotated TCRs, excluding TCRs annotated for multiple antigens. TCRdb's own reprocessing of the public reads used fastp at Q25 and MiXCR and kept productive beta chains. When rows share a CDR3 protein, they turn into one entry using the most common DNA and genes. TCRdb, not the original authors, processed these V and J calls. This sample comprises about 60,000 distinct CDR3 sequences, about 8.9% of them detected only once. The biggest ten clones account for approximately 18% of the sample.

Set within a cohort of healthcare workers in London, UK, this nested case-control study involved weekly PCR testing of nasopharyngeal swabs along with blood sampling. Between 23 and 31 March 2020, the week of the UK lockdown, healthcare workers were enrolled and then followed up weekly for as long as 16 weeks. This sample is part of a study of early T cells in non-severe SARS-CoV-2 infection (dated by TCRdb to about 2021). In the study overall: TCR sequencing used bulk RNA from unsorted whole blood, so alpha and beta chains could not be paired.

Relative to germline, V is missing 6 bases and J is missing 0 bases, with 7 bases of the junction outside any gene match. The CDR3, from cysteine to phenylalanine, totals 16 residues. The only DNA kept is the CDR3, 48 bases in frame from the first base. The paper as a whole reports these results and caveats: VDJdb matching was skewed toward anti-spike CD8 responses and likely underestimated virus-specific expansions by missing private and CD4 specificities.

The sequence was collected from an adult who was a healthcare worker with PCR-confirmed SARS-CoV-2 infection or an uninfected control (not recorded which). The receptor chain draws on TRBV12-3 or TRBV12-4 and TRBJ2-1; the central 8 bases match TRBD2. Sequencing was carried out using whole blood. Read as DNA, the sequence is TGTGCCAGCAGCTTCGTAGCGGGAAGCTCCTACAATGAGCAGTTCTTC. Translated, this is CASSFVAGSSYNEQFF.